This is a list of T cell receptor beta chains from one sample in a study of identical twins. TCRdb itself ran the 5' RACE reads through MiXCR, one entry per CDR3 protein. The table includes just over 500,000 distinct CDR3 sequences, less than 25% detected once. The same data also went into a second study, on T cells expressing NK-cell markers.

Sequencing was performed on CD4+ T cells sorted from blood. Receptor source: a woman aged 18-35 years in good health. Both conserved end residues are part of each CDR3. A D gene is named only where the DNA matches it firmly. Not every row has a clone size; where given, it reads once, few, many or a size class.

clone_size d_call j_call v_call cdr3_nt cdr3_aa
few . TRBJ1-4 TRBV30 TGTGCCTCAAAAGGGCCGGGGGAAAAACTGTTTTTT CASKGPGEKLFF
few . TRBJ2-3 TRBV20-1 TGCAGTGCAGTCGTCAGGGGTACAGATACGCAGTATTTT CSAVVRGTDTQYF
. . TRBJ2-2 TRBV7-2 TGTGCCAGCACCTGGACTGGGGAGCTGTTTTTT CASTWTGELFF
. TRBD2 TRBJ2-7 TRBV5-6 TGTGCCAGCAGCTCAATTTGGGCTAGCGGGACAGTCGAGCAGTACTTC CASSSIWASGTVEQYF
few . TRBJ2-3 TRBV10-3 TGTGCCATCAGTGACTTGAGGGCTAGCACAGATACGCAGTATTTT CAISDLRASTDTQYF
few . TRBJ2-3 TRBV7-9 TGTGCCAGCAGCTGGATTATGTCCTCAGATACGCAGTATTTT CASSWIMSSDTQYF
many . TRBJ1-5 TRBV6-1 TGTGCCAGCAGGCGGACGGCGGGGGAGCCCCAGCATTTT CASRRTAGEPQHF
. TRBD2 TRBJ2-1 TRBV24-1 TGTGCCACCAGTGATTCCTCGACTAGCCCAGCCAATGAGCAGTTCTTC CATSDSSTSPANEQFF
. . TRBJ2-5 TRBV20-1 TGCAGTGCTAGCGGGGGGACACGTCAGGAGACCCAGTACTTC CSASGGTRQETQYF
. TRBD1 TRBJ1-5 TRBV6-2/TRBV6-3 TGTGCCAGCAGTTACTTGGACAGGGGCTATCAGCCCCAGCATTTT CASSYLDRGYQPQHF
. . TRBJ1-1 TRBV11-1 TGTGCCAGCAGCTTCGACCCCCTGAATGGGCCCCCCGGGACTGAAGCTTTCTTT CASSFDPLNGPPGTEAFF
few . TRBJ2-6 TRBV5-1 TGCGCCAGCAGCTTAAGTGGGGTTGTCTCTGGGGCCAACGTCCTGACTTTC CASSLSGVVSGANVLTF
. TRBD2 TRBJ2-7 TRBV18 TGTGCCAGCTCACCATTCCCGGGACTAACGAACTACGAGCAGTACTTC CASSPFPGLTNYEQYF
few . TRBJ2-7 TRBV20-1 TGCAGTGCTCCGGGGCCGGGATACGAGCAGTACTTC CSAPGPGYEQYF
. . TRBJ2-3 TRBV4-2 TGTGCCAGCAGCCAAGACCTCAGACTTACAGATACGCAGTATTTT CASSQDLRLTDTQYF
few TRBD2 TRBJ2-4 TRBV5-1 TGCGCCAGCAGCTTGGGACTAGCGGGAGGGCCCCAAAACATTCAGTACTTC CASSLGLAGGPQNIQYF
. . TRBJ1-2 TRBV15 TGTGCCACCAGCAGAGAGGGGGGTATCTATGGCTACACCTTC CATSREGGIYGYTF
. . TRBJ2-7 TRBV3-1 TGTGCCAGCAGCCAAACGCGCTACGAGCAGTACTTC CASSQTRYEQYF
. TRBD2 TRBJ2-7 TRBV20-1 TGCAGTGCTTCCAGCCCTAGCGGGAGGGCCGGCTACGAGCAGTACTTC CSASSPSGRAGYEQYF
few . TRBJ1-1 TRBV6-1 TGTGCCAGCAGGCTCACCCAACTAACACGTTACCGGACCGAAGCTTTCTTT CASRLTQLTRYRTEAFF
few TRBD1 TRBJ2-1 TRBV20-1 TGCAGTGCTAGGTTGGGACAGGGGATTAATGAGCAGTTCTTC CSARLGQGINEQFF
. . TRBJ1-5 TRBV20-1 TGCAGTGCCGCCAAGGCCGGCCGGCCCCAGCATTTT CSAAKAGRPQHF
. . TRBJ2-1 TRBV2 TGTGCCAGCAGACCAGAGAGCTCCTACAATGAGCAGTTCTTC CASRPESSYNEQFF
few TRBD1 TRBJ1-5 TRBV7-6 TGTGCCAGCAGCCTGGGACAGGGTTCTCAGCCCCAGCATTTT CASSLGQGSQPQHF
. . TRBJ2-3 TRBV29-1 TGCAGCGTCGTAACGCGGGGGCTCACAGATACGCAGTATTTT CSVVTRGLTDTQYF
. . TRBJ1-4 TRBV7-9 TGTGCCAGCAGCCCACCTGGTGCTAAGAAGGGGGAAAAACTGTTTTTT CASSPPGAKKGEKLFF
once . TRBJ2-5 TRBV5-1 TGCGCCAGCAGCTTGGGTCACGTCGGGGAGACCCAGTACTTC CASSLGHVGETQYF
few . TRBJ2-3 TRBV5-1 TGCGCCAGCAGCTTGGCTCGGGGGCGGAGCACAGATACGCAGTATTTT CASSLARGRSTDTQYF
many . TRBJ1-6 TRBV30 TGTGCCTGGAGTGTAAATTCACCCCTCCACTTT CAWSVNSPLHF
few . TRBJ1-5 TRBV15 TGTGCCACCAGCAGAACCAGGGACTGGGCGAGCAATCAGCCCCAGCATTTT CATSRTRDWASNQPQHF
. . TRBJ2-1 TRBV10-1 TGCGCCACCTCCCCCATGGGGAATGATGAGCAGTTCTTC CATSPMGNDEQFF
. . TRBJ2-7 TRBV3-1 TGTGCCAGCAGTTACCGGGACAAAGGGGGTTACGAGCAGTACTTC CASSYRDKGGYEQYF
. TRBD1 TRBJ1-5 TRBV20-1 TGCAGTGCCAGCCCGGGACAGGAACTCCCACCCCAGCATTTT CSASPGQELPPQHF
. . TRBJ2-7 TRBV9 TGTGCCAGCAGCGTAGGGGGAAATGGTGGCTACGAGCAGTACTTC CASSVGGNGGYEQYF
few . TRBJ2-7 TRBV6-6 TGTGCCAGCAGTTACTATCAGGGCTACGAGCAGTACTTC CASSYYQGYEQYF
few . TRBJ1-2 TRBV7-2 TGTGCCAGCACCCAAACACCCCGACAGAACTATGGCTACACCTTC CASTQTPRQNYGYTF
many TRBD1 TRBJ2-5 TRBV9 TGTGCCAGCAGCGTAGCTCCAGGGGGCAGGGAGACCCAGTACTTC CASSVAPGGRETQYF
few . TRBJ2-5 TRBV10-3 TGTGCCATCAGCATCATTGACGATAAAGAGACCCAGTACTTC CAISIIDDKETQYF
. TRBD1 TRBJ2-2 TRBV29-1 TGCAGCGTTGAAGGGACAGGGAACACCGGGGAGCTGTTTTTT CSVEGTGNTGELFF
. . TRBJ2-3 TRBV20-1 TGCAGTGCTAGAGGCGACACCTACGAGTATTTT CSARGDTYEYF
few TRBD1 TRBJ1-5 TRBV20-1 TGCAGTGCTAGAGAACCGGGACAGGGGATTGGACAGCCCCAGCATTTT CSAREPGQGIGQPQHF
few . TRBJ1-2 TRBV10-3 TGTGCCATCGGGCAGGACTTCCCGGGCTACGGCTACACCTTC CAIGQDFPGYGYTF
. . TRBJ2-3 TRBV20-1 TGCAGTGCTGGAACATCTAGCGCAGATACGCAGTATTTT CSAGTSSADTQYF
. . TRBJ1-1 TRBV12-3/TRBV12-4 TGTGCCAGCAGTTTGAGGGGGGGACCCGAAGCTTTCTTT CASSLRGGPEAFF
many . TRBJ2-3 TRBV7-6 TGTGCCAGCAGCTTAGTAATCGGGACCTGGGACGGAGATACGCAGTATTTT CASSLVIGTWDGDTQYF
few . TRBJ2-1 TRBV30 TGTGCCTGGAACCGGGGACTTCTATACAATGAGCAGTTCTTC CAWNRGLLYNEQFF
few . TRBJ1-2 TRBV29-1 TGCAGCGTGGGCGGGATTGCGGGGAACTATGGCTACACCTTC CSVGGIAGNYGYTF
many TRBD2 TRBJ2-3 TRBV29-1 TGCAGCGTCTCCGGTGGTAGCGGGGGGTTAGATACGCAGTATTTT CSVSGGSGGLDTQYF
. . TRBJ2-3 TRBV20-1 TGCAGTGCTAGACGGGGCGATGGGACAGATACGCAGTATTTT CSARRGDGTDTQYF
few . TRBJ2-1 TRBV5-6 TGTGCCAGCAGCTTGGGGGCGACGGGCAATGAGCAGTTCTTC CASSLGATGNEQFF
few . TRBJ1-4 TRBV7-8 TGTGCCAGCAGCCAGACAGCAACTAATGAAAAACTGTTTTTT CASSQTATNEKLFF
many . TRBJ2-1 TRBV20-1 TGCAGTGCTAGCGGGATTATCTACAATGAGCAGTTCTTC CSASGIIYNEQFF